The sequence of this TCR beta chain was determined in a study of blood T cells in healthy people across ages. All donors came from Russia, were Caucasian and healthy, and spanned ages about 6 to 90. The total RNA that was extracted per sample amounted to at least 5 micrograms. The authors ran a second PCR of about 7 to 12 cycles using a sample-barcoded 5' primer and a J-beta primer mix. The yield of each sample was at least 2.5 million CDR3-containing paired-end reads. One entry per CDR3 protein, called by TCRdb with MiXCR from the 5' RACE reads. The sample has 850,000 or so distinct CDR3 sequences, 25% to 35% seen once. Study findings and constraints: TCR beta diversity, measured per million T cells, fell in a roughly linear way with age.

Of note for this clonotype: The target antigen is unknown.

CDR3 size: 13 residues. V lost 4 bases to trimming and J lost 6 bases, with 11 bases between them. In germline, CDR1 is SGDLS, CDR2 YYNGEE. The chain is built from TRBV9 and TRBJ2-1; D not certain. The TCR originated in a woman aged 80 or older in good health. The sequenced sample consisted of blood. The CDR3 loop is CASSRAAINEQFF. As DNA, the CDR3 is TGTGCCAGCAGCCGGGCGGCGATCAATGAGCAGTTCTTC. The complete variable domain, with remaining parts taken from reference TRBV9 and TRBJ2-1, reads DSGVTQTPKHLITATGQRVTLRCSPRSGDLSVYWYQQSLDQGLQFLIQYYNGEERAKGNILERFSAQQFPDLHSELNLSSLELGDSALYFCASSRAAINEQFFGPGTRLTVL.